These T cell receptor beta chains were read from a single sample in a study of blood T cell repertoires in COVID-19. Generated by immunoSEQ multiplex PCR, the TCRdb table keeps only in-frame clones and is missing some. This sample has about 180,000 clones, with about 85% found just once. The sequencing sample was made of peripheral blood. These receptors were collected from an older man with COVID-19, enrolled during active disease. CDR3s include the opening cysteine and the closing phenylalanine or tryptophan. The order of the fields is J gene, V gene, CDR3 protein.

>TRBJ1-1|TRBV21-1
CASSTPRDRGQAEAFF
>TRBJ2-7|TRBV10-3
CAISDPTGYKEQYF
>TRBJ1-6|TRBV18
CASSLDSNYNSPLHF
>TRBJ2-5|TRBV5-1
CASSYGQGGETQYF
>TRBJ1-1|TRBV18
CASSPQTGGWVATEAFF
>TRBJ1-2|TRBV6-5
CASSRTGDGYTF
>TRBJ1-1|TRBV2
CASGTDNTEAFF
>TRBJ2-2|TRBV7-9
CASSSGQVSGELFF
>TRBJ1-1|TRBV19
CASSIDGGAEAFF
>TRBJ1-2|TRBV12-3/TRBV12-4
CASSLVGSYGYTF
>TRBJ1-2|TRBV7-2
CASSPQVDRGGYGYTF
>TRBJ2-1|TRBV5-1
CASSFEGASYNEQFF
>TRBJ2-5|TRBV9
CASSARGGETQYF
>TRBJ2-5|TRBV10-3
CAIRDGQGDQETQYF
>TRBJ2-4|TRBV13
CASSPPGQGRNIQYF
>TRBJ2-3|TRBV3-1/TRBV3-2
CASSLSGGTDTQYF
>TRBJ2-1|TRBV2
CASSVERGGLNEQFF
>TRBJ1-2|TRBV7-2
CASSPGLYGYTF
>TRBJ1-1|TRBV11-3
CASSLSGDGTEAFF
>TRBJ1-2|TRBV20-1
CSARETYGYTF
>TRBJ2-2|TRBV4-2
CASSQDLSAGTGELFF
>TRBJ2-3|TRBV27
CASSPTGYPTDTQYF
>TRBJ1-5|TRBV19
CASSMGRGGDQPQHF
>TRBJ1-2|TRBV5-4
CASSDTGTNYGYTF
>TRBJ2-3|TRBV2
CASSEVAGRYF
>TRBJ2-5|TRBV7-9
CASSLASAIETQYF
>TRBJ1-5|TRBV19
CASSFTGGSNQPQHF
>TRBJ1-1|TRBV5-5
CASSLRGRGEAFF
>TRBJ1-1|TRBV6-5
CASSQGQGWNTEAFF
>TRBJ2-5|TRBV6-2/TRBV6-3
CASSSDQETQYF
>TRBJ1-3|TRBV2
CAASGSSGNTIYF
>TRBJ1-2|TRBV6-6
CASSSPTDGYTF
>TRBJ2-5|TRBV3-1/TRBV3-2
CASSHRTGEETQYF
>TRBJ2-2|TRBV6-5
CASRKPGQGAGELFF
>TRBJ2-2|TRBV11-2
CASSLAAGGTGELFF
>TRBJ1-3|TRBV12-3/TRBV12-4
CASSRHGNTIYF
>TRBJ2-7|TRBV19
CASSAGGAAYEQYF
>TRBJ1-1|TRBV10-3
CAISGGIASTEAFF
>TRBJ2-6|TRBV7-2
CASSLRRAGANVLTF
>TRBJ1-3|TRBV4-1
CASSQDPQGAINGNTIYF
>TRBJ1-2|TRBV5-4
CASSPDRGNYGYTF
>TRBJ2-7|TRBV5-1
CASSLDTGVYEQYF
>TRBJ1-2|TRBV6-5
CASSLAGANYGYTF
>TRBJ1-1|TRBV12-3/TRBV12-4
CASLRDSGTEAFF
>TRBJ2-2|TRBV11-2
CASSLDPLFTGELFF
>TRBJ1-2|TRBV5-1
CASSLADRVGGYTF
>TRBJ2-3|TRBV18
CASSPDRSTDTQYF
>TRBJ1-2|TRBV28
CASSFRKGGGYTF
>TRBJ1-1|TRBV29-1
CSVGGGFVTNTEAFF
>TRBJ1-1|TRBV6-2/TRBV6-3
CASSSYRGWTEAFF
>TRBJ1-6|TRBV6-5
CASSLGGSYNSPLHF
>TRBJ2-1|TRBV5-1
CASSRGTGGLNNEQFF
>TRBJ1-3|TRBV11-3
CASSLDTGDSGNTIYF